These 15 T cell receptor beta chains were all obtained from the same sample, sequenced in a study of cytomegalovirus exposure and HLA in healthy donors. PCR was performed using 60 Vbeta and 13 Jbeta primers. Profiled with immunoSEQ multiplex PCR; TCRdb holds only in-frame clones, not every one. The sample table sets out roughly 50,000 clones. The sample consisted of PBMCs. These receptor sequences come from a woman in her sixties in good health and CMV-seropositive.

The chain couples TRBV28 to TRBJ2-2; 9 bases line up with TRBD1. The junction had 4 bases not matched to a gene; V was cut back by 6 bases and J by 5 bases. This CDR3 contains 14 residues. Germline CDR1 and CDR2: MDHEN and SYDVKM. The CDR3 DNA is TGTGCCAGCAGAGGACAGGGGAGGACCGGGGAGCTGTTTTTT. This codes for CASRGQGRTGELFF.

V and J are TRBV28 and TRBJ1-3; D unclear. V was cut by 6 bases and J by 0 bases, with 12 bases left in between. The germline V gene encodes CDR1 MDHEN and CDR2 SYDVKM. The CDR3 runs 15 residues. The DNA of the CDR3 is TGTGCCAGCAGCCTACAGCTCCTCTCTGGAAACACCATATATTTT. Protein: CASSLQLLSGNTIYF.

The rearrangement uses TRBV14 and TRBJ1-5, with a tentative D call TRBD1 (5 bases). CDR1 is SGHDN, CDR2 FVKESK, per germline. The CDR3 runs to 13 residues. V gave up 0 bases and J gave up 11 bases, with 11 bases separating them. CDR3 in amino acids: CASSQELGGAQHF. In DNA form, the CDR3 reads TGTGCCAGCAGCCAAGAGCTCGGAGGGGCCCAGCATTTT.

The chain recombines TRBV5-6 with TRBJ1-5; D remains ambiguous. This CDR3 region has 16 residues. Germline loops: CDR1 SGHDT, CDR2 YYEEEE. Trimming removed 2 bases from V and 2 bases from J, with 14 bases in between. CDR3 in DNA: TGTGCCAGCAGCTTCCGACACTTTATCGGCAATCAGCCCCAGCATTTT. Encoded protein: CASSFRHFIGNQPQHF.

The rearrangement uses TRBV6-5 and TRBJ2-7; the D gene is possibly TRBD2 (7 bases). Germline CDR1 MNHEY, CDR2 SVGAGI. The CDR3 has 15 residues. V dropped 0 bases and J dropped 7 bases, with 16 bases sitting between them. The CDR3 is CASSYSGGGGEEQYF. The CDR3 DNA is TGTGCCAGCAGTTACTCTGGGGGAGGGGGAGAAGAGCAGTACTTC.

V gene TRBV2 combines with J gene TRBJ1-1, with a possible D match to TRBD1 (6 bases). This CDR3 has 13 residues. With 5 bases removed from V and 1 base from J, the gap between germline ends came to 8 bases. The germline gives CDR1 SNHLY, CDR2 FYNNEI. The CDR3 bases are TGTGCCAGCAGTTCACAGGGGAACACTGAAGCTTTCTTT. This sequence encodes CASSSQGNTEAFF.

V and J are TRBV9 and TRBJ2-5; unclear D gene. The CDR3 runs 15 residues. V lost 3 bases to trimming and J lost 2 bases, with 14 bases between them. CDR1 and CDR2 from the germline V gene are SGDLS and YYNGEE. The CDR3 sequence is CASSARLEAQETQYF. CDR3 bases: TGTGCCAGCAGCGCCAGACTGGAAGCACAAGAGACCCAGTACTTC.

V usage is TRBV7-9 and J usage is TRBJ2-7, with 9 bases fitting TRBD1. Unmatched junction bases numbered 9, after V lost 5 bases and J lost 4 bases. Germline V gene sequence: CDR1 SEHNR, CDR2 FQNEAQ (reference sequence). The CDR3 extends over 15 amino acids. CDR3 nucleotide sequence: TGTGCCAGCAGCCCGTTGGGACAGGGAGCATACGAGCAGTACTTC. It translates to CASSPLGQGAYEQYF.

V gene TRBV4-1 combines with J gene TRBJ2-7; D may be TRBD1 (6 bases). V lost 1 base and J lost 2, with 15 bases in between. The CDR3 sequence is 16 residues long. CDR1 and CDR2 from the germline V gene are MGHRA and YSYEKL. The CDR3 is CASSQASSDSAYEQYF. CDR3 DNA sequence: TGCGCCAGCAGCCAAGCGAGTTCGGACAGTGCCTACGAGCAGTACTTC.

The chain joins TRBV19 to TRBJ1-2, with TRBD1 matching 9 bases. The CDR3 runs 14 residues. Trimming removed 6 bases from V and 4 bases from J; junction bases left unmatched: 6. CDR1 is LNHDA, CDR2 SQIVND, per germline (reference sequence). The CDR3 spells CASSLRDRAYGYTF. The DNA for the CDR3 is TGTGCCAGTAGCCTCCGGGACAGGGCCTATGGCTACACCTTC.

This rearrangement joins TRBV10-3 to TRBJ2-3, with a possible D match to TRBD2 (5 bases). Per the germline V gene, CDR1 is ENHRY and CDR2 is SYGVKD. The length of the CDR3 is 14 residues. Trimming left V 4 bases short and J 2 bases short, with 10 bases between. The CDR3 region has the DNA TGTGCCATCAGTGGGTCGGACTTCACAGATACGCAGTATTTT. Its translation: CAISGSDFTDTQYF.

This chain connects TRBV7-6 to TRBJ2-3, with 9 bases fitting TRBD1. This CDR3 spans 18 amino acids. With V trimmed by 4 bases and J by 0 bases, 11 bases remained unmatched. CDR1 is SGHVS and CDR2 is FNYEAQ in the germline V gene. CDR3 sequence reads: CASSSGQGILPSTDTQYF. CDR3 sequence (DNA): TGTGCCAGCAGCTCGGGACAGGGCATACTCCCTAGCACAGATACGCAGTATTTT.

V is TRBV4-3 and J is TRBJ2-1, with no clear D. Germline V gene data show CDR1 as LGHNA and CDR2 as YSLEER. This CDR3 comprises 15 residues. Trimming took 3 bases from V and 0 from J, leaving 9 bases between them. The CDR3 region has the DNA TGCGCCAGCAGCCACACCACCGGCTCCTACAATGAGCAGTTCTTC. Translation gives CASSHTTGSYNEQFF.

The J gene is TRBJ2-7, the V gene TRBV6-6, with D tentatively TRBD1 (7 bases). Trimming cost V 11 bases and J 1 base, with 15 bases left between them. Germline-derived CDR1 and CDR2 are MNHNY and SVGAGI (reference sequence). CDR3 size: 13 residues. The CDR3 is CAGGRQGSYEQYF. The CDR3 DNA reads TGTGCCGGGGGGAGACAGGGTTCCTACGAGCAGTACTTC.

V usage is TRBV6-5 and J usage is TRBJ1-2; TRBD1 agrees at 8 bases. The CDR3 runs to 15 residues. Losses at the gene ends were 7 bases for V and 3 bases for J; bases not matched to a gene: 10. Germline CDR1 is MNHEY and CDR2 is SVGAGI. CDR3 residues: CASTEIGQGHYGYTF. The CDR3 DNA is TGTGCCAGCACCGAGATAGGACAGGGCCACTATGGCTACACCTTC.